This entry concerns a single T cell receptor (beta chain). The antigen remains undetermined. The data derive from a study of blood T cells in healthy people across ages. Study-wide results and limits: Long-lived and aged donors differed, with more naive CD4+ cells and higher diversity in the long-lived.

A second PCR, run for about 6 to 12 cycles, used a sample-barcoded 5' primer plus a J-beta primer mix. TCRdb re-derived calls from the 5' RACE reads in MiXCR, one entry per CDR3 protein. The top ten hold over 2.5% of the sample, which has approximately 780,000 distinct CDR3 sequences, 20% to 30% seen once. The CDR3 spans 20 residues. V was pared by 4 bases and J by 0 bases, with 13 bases of the junction left unmatched. Per the germline V gene, CDR1 is SGHAT and CDR2 is FQDESV (reference sequence). Donor samples were obtained from healthy Caucasian individuals from Russia, aged 6 to 90. These same data were also listed under a study on T cells of mothers and their children. That report adds: Using the M1S primer, the second PCR added sample barcodes along with 2-4 random nucleotides. Every mother supplied over 9.5 million TCR beta CDR3 reads and every child around 3 million.

The specimen was blood. The chain is built from TRBV11-1 and TRBJ2-1; TRBD1 aligns across 12 bases. The receptor comes from a boy between 10 and 17 years old in good health. CDR3 DNA sequence: TGTGCCAGCAGCTCCCCACCGGGACAGGGGGCGAGTAGCTCCTACAATGAGCAGTTCTTC. As protein: CASSSPPGQGASSSYNEQFF.